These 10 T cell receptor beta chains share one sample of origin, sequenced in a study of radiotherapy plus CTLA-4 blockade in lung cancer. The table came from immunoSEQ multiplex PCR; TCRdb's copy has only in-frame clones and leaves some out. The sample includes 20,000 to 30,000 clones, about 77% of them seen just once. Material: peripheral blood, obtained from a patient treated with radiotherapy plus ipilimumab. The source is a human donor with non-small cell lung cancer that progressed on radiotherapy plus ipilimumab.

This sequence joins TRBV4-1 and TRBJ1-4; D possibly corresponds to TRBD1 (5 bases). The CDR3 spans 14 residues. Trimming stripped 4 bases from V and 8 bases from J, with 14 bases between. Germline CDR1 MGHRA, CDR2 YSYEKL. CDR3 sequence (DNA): TGCGCCAGCAGCCCCGGGACCGGGGTAGAAAAACTGTTTTTT. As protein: CASSPGTGVEKLFF.

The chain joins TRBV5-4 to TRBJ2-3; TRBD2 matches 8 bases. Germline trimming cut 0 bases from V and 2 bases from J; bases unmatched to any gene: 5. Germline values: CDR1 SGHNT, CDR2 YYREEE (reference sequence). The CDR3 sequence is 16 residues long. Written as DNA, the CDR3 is TGTGCCAGCAGCTTGGACGGGGGGGCCACCACAGATACGCAGTATTTT. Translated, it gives CASSLDGGATTDTQYF.

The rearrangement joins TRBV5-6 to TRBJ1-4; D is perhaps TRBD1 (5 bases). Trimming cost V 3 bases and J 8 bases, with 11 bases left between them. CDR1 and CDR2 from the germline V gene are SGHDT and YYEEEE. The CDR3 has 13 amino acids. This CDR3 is CASSSWGREKLFF. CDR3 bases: TGTGCCAGCAGCTCCTGGGGGAGGGAAAAACTGTTTTTT.

In nucleotides, the CDR3 is TGTGCCAGCAGCCAAGAGCGGACAGGCACAGATACGCAGTATTTT. Its translation is CASSQERTGTDTQYF. This chain connects TRBV14 to TRBJ2-3, with TRBD1 as a possible D gene (6 bases). With 0 bases removed from V and 1 base from J, the gap between germline ends came to 8 bases. The germline V gene encodes CDR1 SGHDN and CDR2 FVKESK. The CDR3 is made up of 15 amino acids.

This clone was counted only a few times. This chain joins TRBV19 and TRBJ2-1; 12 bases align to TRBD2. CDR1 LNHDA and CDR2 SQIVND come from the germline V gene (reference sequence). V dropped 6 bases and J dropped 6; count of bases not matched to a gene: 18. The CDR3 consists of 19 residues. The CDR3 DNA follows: TGTGCCAGTAGAGACCCGACTAGCGGGGGAATTTACTCCGTCAATGAGCAGTTCTTC. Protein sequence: CASRDPTSGGIYSVNEQFF.

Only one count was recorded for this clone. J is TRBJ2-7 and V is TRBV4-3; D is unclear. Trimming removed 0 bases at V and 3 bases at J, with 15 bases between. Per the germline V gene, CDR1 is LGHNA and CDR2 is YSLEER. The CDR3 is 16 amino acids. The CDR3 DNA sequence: TGCGCCAGCAGCCAAGAGTGGCGGAGCCCCCGCTACGAGCAGTACTTC. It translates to CASSQEWRSPRYEQYF.

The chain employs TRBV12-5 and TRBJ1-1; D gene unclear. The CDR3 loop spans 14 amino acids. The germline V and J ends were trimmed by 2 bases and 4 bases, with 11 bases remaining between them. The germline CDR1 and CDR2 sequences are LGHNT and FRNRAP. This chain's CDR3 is CASGLTTEGTEAFF. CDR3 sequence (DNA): TGTGCTAGTGGTTTGACTACGGAAGGCACTGAAGCTTTCTTT.

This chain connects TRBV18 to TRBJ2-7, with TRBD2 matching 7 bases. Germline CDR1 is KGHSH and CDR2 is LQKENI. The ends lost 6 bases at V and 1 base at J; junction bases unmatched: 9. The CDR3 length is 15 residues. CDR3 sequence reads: CASSTRGVSSYEQYF. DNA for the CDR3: TGTGCCAGCTCCACTCGGGGGGTGTCGTCCTACGAGCAGTACTTC.

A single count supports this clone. This CDR3 reads CASSLTGVGVFYGYTF. Here the CDR3 DNA reads TGTGCCAGCAGCCTTACAGGGGTCGGGGTGTTCTATGGCTACACCTTC. The rearrangement uses TRBV7-9 and TRBJ1-2; the match to TRBD1 covers 7 bases. CDR3 length equals 16 residues. Trimming at V came to 5 bases and at J to 4 bases, leaving 13 bases not matched to a gene. Germline V gene lookup returns CDR1 SEHNR and CDR2 FQNEAQ (reference sequence).

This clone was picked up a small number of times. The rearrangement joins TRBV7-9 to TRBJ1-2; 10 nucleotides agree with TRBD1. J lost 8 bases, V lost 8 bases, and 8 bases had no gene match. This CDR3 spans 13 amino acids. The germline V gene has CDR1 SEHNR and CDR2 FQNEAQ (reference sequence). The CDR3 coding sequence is TGTGCCAGCCCCTCTGGGACAGGGGACGGCTACACCTTC. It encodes CASPSGTGDGYTF.